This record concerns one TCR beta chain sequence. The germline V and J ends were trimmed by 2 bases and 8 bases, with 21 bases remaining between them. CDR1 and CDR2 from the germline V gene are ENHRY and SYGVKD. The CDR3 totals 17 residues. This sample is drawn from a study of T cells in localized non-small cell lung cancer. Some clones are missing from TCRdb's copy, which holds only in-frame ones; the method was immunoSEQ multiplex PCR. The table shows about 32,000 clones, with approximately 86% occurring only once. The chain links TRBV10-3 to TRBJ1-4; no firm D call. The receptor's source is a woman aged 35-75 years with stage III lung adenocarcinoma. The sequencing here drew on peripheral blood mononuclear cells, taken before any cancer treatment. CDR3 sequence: CAISELGRAALGEKLFF. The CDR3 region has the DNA TGTGCCATCAGTGAGCTAGGCCGGGCAGCCTTGGGGGAAAAACTGTTTTTT.